The next 25 T cell receptor beta chains were all read from a single sample in a study of blood T cells in healthy people across ages. Combining a sample-barcoded 5' primer with a J-beta primer mix, a second PCR ran for about 7 to 11 cycles. TCRdb itself ran the 5' RACE reads through MiXCR, one entry per CDR3 protein. The sample records roughly 1.6 million distinct CDR3 sequences, around 35% being singletons. Input material: blood. The receptors come from a woman aged 25 to 45 in good health.

As concerns this clonotype: Its ends do not fully match the called genes, so a read error is possible. This chain links TRBV4-1 with TRBJ2-1; no clear D. In germline, CDR1 is MGHRA, CDR2 YSYEKL. This CDR3 comprises 15 residues. The CDR3 DNA is TGCGCCAGCAGCCGCGACTCGAGCTCCTACAGTGAGCAGTTCTTC. Translating it yields CASSRDSSSYSEQFF.

This chain uses TRBV7-3 with TRBJ2-3; D gene uncertain. The CDR3 length is 15 residues. V was shortened by 5 bases and J by 0 bases, with 12 bases between the two germline ends. Per the germline V gene, CDR1 is SGHTA and CDR2 is FQGTGA. CDR3 in amino acids: CASSTQVGSTDTQYF. The CDR3 DNA reads as TGTGCCAGCAGCACCCAAGTTGGGAGCACAGATACGCAGTATTTT.

V gene TRBV28 combines with J gene TRBJ2-1; 11 nucleotides agree with TRBD2. V shed 11 bases, J shed 1 base, and the junction held 10 bases outside the gene matches. This CDR3 comprises 16 residues. The germline V gene has CDR1 MDHEN and CDR2 SYDVKM. Here the CDR3 DNA reads TGTGCCGTGGGGAAGGGGACTAGCGGATCCTACAATGAGCAGTTCTTC. Translating gives CAVGKGTSGSYNEQFF.

This clonotype was detected ten times or more. The chain is built from TRBV27 and TRBJ2-7, with 8 bases matching TRBD2. CDR1 is MNHEY, CDR2 SMNVEV, per germline (reference sequence). CDR3 length: 13 amino acids. J was trimmed by 3 bases and V by 4 bases; bases with no gene match: 2. CDR3 region: CASSSGLVYEQYF. CDR3 DNA sequence: TGTGCCAGCAGTTCGGGACTAGTCTACGAGCAGTACTTC.

This clonotype appeared many times. The chain links TRBV20-1 to TRBJ2-5; tentatively, D is TRBD1 or TRBD2 (5 bases each). Trimming pared 3 bases from V and 0 bases from J, leaving 14 bases between. The CDR3 has 15 residues. The germline V gene encodes CDR1 DFQATT and CDR2 SNEGSKA (reference sequence). The CDR3 spells CSARGVGPHQETQYF. In nucleotides, the CDR3 is TGCAGTGCTAGGGGGGTTGGGCCTCACCAAGAGACCCAGTACTTC.

This clonotype was seen more than once but under ten times. The rearrangement uses TRBV3-1 and TRBJ2-7, with TRBD2 matching 13 bases. CDR3 length: 15 amino acids. Losses at the gene ends were 4 bases for V and 5 bases for J; bases not matched to a gene: 5. Looked up from germline, CDR1 is LGHDT and CDR2 is YNNKEL (reference sequence). The chain's CDR3 is CASSPVGLAGDEQYF. The CDR3 coding sequence is TGTGCCAGCAGCCCCGTAGGACTAGCGGGAGACGAGCAGTACTTC.

This clonotype occurred once. The chain combines TRBV11-2 with TRBJ1-2; no clear D. V lost 5 bases, J lost 8 bases, and 12 bases lay in between. The CDR3 consists of 12 residues. The germline gives CDR1 SGHAT, CDR2 FQNNGV. For the CDR3, the DNA is TGTGCCAGCAGCCCCTCGAACGGCGGCTACACCTTC. It specifies CASSPSNGGYTF. Combining the CDR3 with reference TRBV11-2 and TRBJ1-2 gives the whole variable domain EAGVAQSPRYKIIEKRQSVAFWCNPISGHATLYWYQQILGQGPKLLIQFQNNGVVDDSQLPKDRFSAERLKGVDSTLKIQPAKLEDSAVYLCASSPSNGGYTFGSGTRLTVV.

A few counts support this clonotype. The CDR3 spells CASRRWMDYEQYF. The CDR3 nucleotides read TGTGCCAGCAGGCGATGGATGGACTACGAGCAGTACTTC. The chain links TRBV11-2 to TRBJ2-7; D unresolved. Between the trimmed V and J ends, which lost 6 bases and 3 bases, there was a span of 12 bases. The CDR3 contains 13 residues. Germline V gene lookup returns CDR1 SGHAT and CDR2 FQNNGV.

Note on this clonotype: A read error may account for a junction end that differs from germline. V gene TRBV6-1 combines with J gene TRBJ2-5; D may be TRBD1 (5 bases). The germline V gene has CDR1 MNHNS and CDR2 SASEGT. This CDR3 has 14 residues. The chain's CDR3 is CANSGDRGSYGQYF. DNA for the CDR3: TGTGCCAACAGTGGAGACAGAGGTTCCTACGGGCAGTACTTC.

As regards this clonotype: This clone may be a read error of a much larger clone one base away. V and J are TRBV29-1 and TRBJ2-5; TRBD1 might be the D (6 bases). TRBJ2-7 explains the end of the DNA better; the J call may be wrong. The germline V gene has CDR1 SQVTM and CDR2 ANQGSEA. The CDR3 is made up of 12 amino acids. The CDR3: CSVGLQGYEQYF. The DNA for the CDR3 is TGCAGCGTTGGCCTACAGGGTTACGAGCAGTACTTC.

The chain couples TRBV3-1 to TRBJ2-1, with D uncertain. The germline V gene encodes CDR1 LGHDT and CDR2 YNNKEL (reference sequence). V gave up 0 bases and J gave up 7 bases, with 10 bases separating them. The CDR3 covers 14 residues. This chain's CDR3 is CASSQDLPLNEQFF. The CDR3 nucleotides read TGTGCCAGCAGCCAAGATCTCCCTTTGAATGAGCAGTTCTTC.

Here the CDR3 reads CASSVRGQGANTQYF. In nucleotides, the CDR3 is TGTGCCAGCAGCGTCCGGGGACAGGGGGCGAATACGCAGTATTTT. The V gene is TRBV9, the J gene TRBJ2-3; 12 bases map to TRBD1. This CDR3 has 15 residues. V lost 2 bases to trimming and J lost 7 bases; unmatched junction nucleotides: 5. Germline CDR1 and CDR2: SGDLS and YYNGEE.

The chain has TRBV19 and TRBJ2-1, with TRBD2 identical over 7 bases. The CDR3 is made up of 14 amino acids. J lost 8 bases, V lost 1 base, and 5 bases had no gene match. Germline values: CDR1 LNHDA, CDR2 SQIVND (reference sequence). This CDR3 is CASSIGRREHEQFF. DNA of the CDR3: TGTGCCAGTAGTATAGGTAGGCGGGAGCATGAGCAGTTCTTC.

The J gene is TRBJ1-4, the V gene TRBV27, with TRBD1 identical over 11 bases. Germline lookup yields CDR1 MNHEY and CDR2 SMNVEV (reference sequence). V trimming: 6 bases; J trimming: 4 bases; junction bases outside the gene matches: 1. This CDR3 is built from 14 residues. CDR3 nucleotide sequence: TGTGCCAGCAGCGGGACAGGGGGTAATGAAAAACTGTTTTTT. Its protein is CASSGTGGNEKLFF.

This chain connects TRBV27 to TRBJ2-7; D is unresolved. Trimming left V 6 bases short and J 1 base short, with 16 bases between. CDR1 MNHEY and CDR2 SMNVEV come from the germline V gene (reference sequence). CDR3 length: 15 residues. Here the CDR3 DNA reads TGTGCCAGCAGCCGCCAAGGCGCCCCATCCTACGAGCAGTACTTC. This sequence encodes CASSRQGAPSYEQYF.

With regard to this clonotype: Germline and junction disagree at one end, which may indicate a read error. V gene TRBV27 combines with J gene TRBJ2-7, with no clear D. Germline lookup yields CDR1 MNHEY and CDR2 SMNVEV (reference sequence). The CDR3 is made up of 13 amino acids. The chain's CDR3 is CASSSGAIYEQYF. CDR3 nucleotide sequence: TGTGCTAGCAGTTCCGGAGCGATTTACGAGCAGTACTTC.

This clonotype was seen repeatedly, ten times or more. CDR3 sequence reads: CASSQGHGYTF. CDR3 DNA: TGCGCCAGCAGCCAAGGCCATGGCTACACCTTC. This chain joins TRBV4-1 and TRBJ1-2, with D hard to call. Between the trimmed V and J ends, which lost 1 base and 6 bases, there was a span of 3 bases. The CDR3 extends over 11 amino acids. The V gene's germline CDR1 is MGHRA and CDR2 YSYEKL.

This clonotype was found a few times. V gene TRBV6-1 combines with J gene TRBJ2-1; D tentatively reads TRBD1 or TRBD2 (5 bases each). The length of the CDR3 is 13 residues. Germline V gene data show CDR1 as MNHNS and CDR2 as SASEGT. Trimming stripped 4 bases from V and 6 bases from J, with 10 bases between. This CDR3 is CASSGRDPNEQFF. Written as DNA, the CDR3 is TGTGCCAGCAGTGGCCGGGACCCCAATGAGCAGTTCTTC.

There are a few counts of this clonotype. V usage is TRBV2 and J usage is TRBJ1-2; the D gene is possibly TRBD1 (5 bases). Trimming took off 6 bases at V and 8 bases at J, with 16 bases between the two ends. This CDR3 contains 13 residues. The germline V gene has CDR1 SNHLY and CDR2 FYNNEI. In DNA, the CDR3 is TGTGCCAGCAGGATAGGGGAGTATGAGGGCTACACCTTC. Translation: CASRIGEYEGYTF. Full variable domain (remainder filled in from reference TRBV2 and TRBJ1-2): EPEVTQTPSHQVTQMGQEVILRCVPISNHLYFYWYRQILGQKVEFLVSFYNNEISEKSEIFDDQFSVERPDGSNFTLKIRSTKLEDSAMYFCASRIGEYEGYTFGSGTRLTVV.

The chain is built from TRBV2 and TRBJ2-5; TRBD1 matches at 7 bases. After removal of 4 bases from V and 9 bases from J, the junction contained 8 bases not matched to a gene. The CDR3 is made up of 13 amino acids. Germline values: CDR1 SNHLY, CDR2 FYNNEI. This chain's CDR3 is CASSGGQYEAQYF. DNA for the CDR3: TGTGCCAGCAGTGGGGGACAGTACGAGGCCCAGTACTTC. The full variable domain, rest sourced from reference TRBV2 and TRBJ2-5, is EPEVTQTPSHQVTQMGQEVILRCVPISNHLYFYWYRQILGQKVEFLVSFYNNEISEKSEIFDDQFSVERPDGSNFTLKIRSTKLEDSAMYFCASSGGQYEAQYFGPGTRLLVL.

This clonotype was counted ten times or more. The gene calls are TRBV4-1 and TRBJ1-2, with D hard to call. V dropped 1 base and J dropped 6 bases, with 9 bases sitting between them. Germline lookup yields CDR1 MGHRA and CDR2 YSYEKL. The CDR3 runs to 13 residues. The CDR3 sequence: CASSQGVLDGYTF. As DNA, the CDR3 is TGCGCCAGCAGCCAAGGGGTTTTAGATGGCTACACCTTC.

V usage is TRBV15 and J usage is TRBJ2-1; the D is unclear. CDR1 LNHNV and CDR2 YYDKDF come from the germline V gene (reference sequence). The V end was cut by 0 bases, the J end by 6 bases, with 12 bases between. There are 15 residues in the CDR3. The CDR3 DNA reads as TGTGCCACCAGCAGAGATAAACACGGAGCCAATGAGCAGTTCTTC. Protein sequence: CATSRDKHGANEQFF.

This clonotype has only a few counts. J is TRBJ2-3 and V is TRBV10-3, with D perhaps TRBD1 (5 bases). Trimming cost V 3 bases and J 1 base, with 14 bases left between them. The CDR3 has 16 residues. The germline CDR1 and CDR2 sequences are ENHRY and SYGVKD. The CDR3 here is CAISDPEETGTDTQYF. As DNA, the CDR3 is TGTGCCATCAGTGACCCCGAGGAGACAGGCACAGATACGCAGTATTTT.

A remark on this clonotype: Relative to the germline gene, one junction end is altered; a read error may explain this. This sequence joins TRBV6-1 and TRBJ1-5; TRBD1 is a possible D gene (5 bases). Germline V gene data show CDR1 as MNHNS and CDR2 as SASEGT. CDR3 length: 16 amino acids. For the CDR3, the DNA is TGTGCCAGCAGTGAAGCCCCCGGGGGTAGCGATCAGCCCCAGCATTTT. Protein sequence: CASSEAPGGSDQPQHF.

The CDR3 sequence: CASSSQLTGELFF. The DNA for the CDR3 is TGTGCCAGCAGCTCACAGCTTACCGGGGAGCTGTTTTTT. V usage is TRBV11-2 and J usage is TRBJ2-2; D is undetermined. Germline loops: CDR1 SGHAT, CDR2 FQNNGV. V dropped 4 bases and J dropped 5 bases, with 8 bases sitting between them. The CDR3 covers 13 residues.